This is a list of T cell receptor beta chains from one sample in a study of cytomegalovirus exposure and HLA in healthy donors. Sequencing used immunoSEQ multiplex PCR; TCRdb keeps in-frame clones, though not all of them. This table has 150,000 to 160,000 clones, roughly 70% appearing once. Input material: PBMCs. The receptors here all came from a man younger than 45 in good health and CMV-seronegative. Each CDR3 is given with its conserved first and last residue. Fields, in order: V gene, D gene, J gene, clone size, CDR3 DNA, CDR3 protein. D genes are given only for firm matches. Clone size, where shown, is once, few, many, or a class for clones that have expanded.

TRBV19	-	TRBJ2-7	-	TGTGCCAGTAGTAGGATACCGCCAGGCTCCTACGAGCAGTACTTC	CASSRIPPGSYEQYF
TRBV13	-	TRBJ1-1	-	TGTGCCAGCAGCCCGCAGGCGGGCAAAGAAGCTTTCTTT	CASSPQAGKEAFF
TRBV6-1	-	TRBJ2-1	few	TGTGCCAGCACGAGGATAACCTACAACAATGAGCAGTTCTTC	CASTRITYNNEQFF
TRBV29-1	-	TRBJ2-2	once	TGCAGCGTTGAGCCAGTACAGAACACCGGGGAGCTGTTTTTT	CSVEPVQNTGELFF
TRBV19	TRBD1	TRBJ1-2	few	TGTGCCAGTAGAGACTCCGGGACAGGGAGGATTTTTGGCTACACCTTC	CASRDSGTGRIFGYTF
TRBV6-5	-	TRBJ2-7	few	TGTGCCAGCAGATCTCCCGGGACAACCTACGAGCAGTACTTC	CASRSPGTTYEQYF
TRBV7-2	TRBD1	TRBJ1-1	-	TGTGCCAGCAGCCCTCGCCCCGGGACAGGGAGACTACGGAACACTGAAGCTTTCTTT	CASSPRPGTGRLRNTEAFF
TRBV7-2	TRBD2	TRBJ2-7	-	TGTGCCAGCAGCTTAGAAGCGGGGGGGCTCTACGAGCAGTACTTC	CASSLEAGGLYEQYF
TRBV5-5	-	TRBJ1-5	-	TGTGCCAGCAGCGAGAATAATCAGCCCCAGCATTTT	CASSENNQPQHF
TRBV18	-	TRBJ1-1	once	TGTGCCAGCTCACCACCGGGAAAGGGGCCTGAAGCTTTCTTT	CASSPPGKGPEAFF
TRBV9	TRBD2	TRBJ2-1	-	TGTGCCAGCAGCGTAGGAGTAGCGGGGGCCTACAATGAGCAGTTCTTC	CASSVGVAGAYNEQFF
TRBV4-3	TRBD1	TRBJ1-1	-	TGCGCCAGCAGCACACGGACAGGGCCGAACACTGAAGCTTTCTTT	CASSTRTGPNTEAFF
TRBV29-1	TRBD1	TRBJ2-5	-	TGCAGCGCCGGGACAGGCGGGTTAGAGACCCAGTACTTC	CSAGTGGLETQYF
TRBV7-9	-	TRBJ1-6	once	TGTGCCAGCACCTGGGGAGTCGAGGGTCCCCTCAACTTT	CASTWGVEGPLNF
TRBV29-1	-	TRBJ2-2	-	TGCAGCGTTGCTCGGACAGTGAACACCGGGGAGCTGTTTTTT	CSVARTVNTGELFF
TRBV10-3	-	TRBJ2-1	few	TGTGCCATCAGTGAGTCTTTTATATACTACAATGAGCAGTTCTTC	CAISESFIYYNEQFF
TRBV4-2	-	TRBJ2-7	few	TGTGCCAGCAGCCAAGTGGCAGGGGGGAGCGAGCAGTACTTC	CASSQVAGGSEQYF
TRBV28	-	TRBJ1-1	-	TGTGCCAGCAGTCCTCCCCCCGGGGGTGACACTGAAGCTTTCTTT	CASSPPPGGDTEAFF
TRBV2	-	TRBJ1-1	-	TGTGCCAGCAGTGGTCAGAACACTGAAGCTTTCTTT	CASSGQNTEAFF
TRBV9	-	TRBJ1-4	few	TGTGCCAGCTTTACAGCAACTAATGAAAAACTGTTTTTT	CASFTATNEKLFF
TRBV29-1	-	TRBJ2-7	-	TGCAGCGTTTACACCGCTGCCTACGAGCAGTACTTC	CSVYTAAYEQYF
TRBV10-3	-	TRBJ1-1	-	TGTGCCATCAGTAGAGCGGGGTTCACTGAAGCTTTCTTT	CAISRAGFTEAFF
TRBV5-6	TRBD1	TRBJ2-2	-	TGTGCCAGCAGCTCAATAACCGGGACAGGGGGTTTTCCCGGGGAGCTGTTTTTT	CASSSITGTGGFPGELFF
TRBV30	TRBD2	TRBJ2-3	few	TGTGCCTGGAGTGTACGGGGGGGCACAGATACGCAGTATTTT	CAWSVRGGTDTQYF
TRBV4-2	TRBD1	TRBJ2-7	few	TGTGCCAGCAGCCAAGCTACAGGGGGCGGAGGGAAGCAGTACTTC	CASSQATGGGGKQYF
TRBV9	-	TRBJ2-7	-	TGTGCCAGCAGCCCCTCCGACCGGGGAGAGGAGCAGTACTTC	CASSPSDRGEEQYF
TRBV5-4	TRBD2	TRBJ2-7	-	TGTGCCAGCAGCCGACTAGCGGCATCCTACGAGCAGCACTTC	CASSRLAASYEQHF
TRBV5-4	-	TRBJ1-2	-	TGTGCCAGCAGCTTTCAGGGGCAGTCGGCCAGTGGCTACCCCTTC	CASSFQGQSASGYPF
TRBV29-1	-	TRBJ2-5	-	TGCAGCGTGGGGGGACTGTCGTACCAAGAGACCCAGTACTTC	CSVGGLSYQETQYF
TRBV5-1	TRBD1	TRBJ1-4	-	TGCGCCAGCAGCTTCAGGACAGGGGAAAAACTGTTTTTT	CASSFRTGEKLFF
TRBV2	-	TRBJ1-1	-	TGTGCCAGCAATCTAGGCCTGAACACTGAAGCTTTCTTT	CASNLGLNTEAFF
TRBV5-4	-	TRBJ2-5	once	TGTGCCAGCAGCCAGCGGCGTGAAGTGGAGACCCAGTACTTC	CASSQRREVETQYF
TRBV7-8	-	TRBJ2-5	-	TGTGCCAGCAGCTTAGTGGCTAGCTTACAAGAGACCCAGTACTTC	CASSLVASLQETQYF
TRBV19	-	TRBJ2-3	-	TGTGCCAGTAGTAGTAGCGGAACAGATACGCAGTATTTT	CASSSSGTDTQYF